These 19 T cell receptor beta chains were sequenced from one sample in a study of T-cell reconstitution after alpha-beta-depleted transplantation in children. Unique molecular identifiers featured in how the TCRbeta library was prepared. TCRdb re-derived calls from the PCR reads in MiXCR, one entry per CDR3 protein. The sample lists 500,000 to 600,000 distinct CDR3 sequences, about a quarter occurring once. The source material was PBMCs, sampled before TCRalphabeta/CD19-depleted stem cell transplant. The receptors were sampled from a boy under two years old with Wiskott-Aldrich syndrome, due to receive a stem cell transplant.

CDR3 DNA: TGTGCCATCAATACGGGGGGACATTCCTATGGCTACACCTTC. Translated, it gives CAINTGGHSYGYTF. V is TRBV10-3 and J is TRBJ1-2, with D perhaps TRBD1 (6 bases). The V end was cut by 7 bases, the J end by 4 bases, with 16 bases between. The CDR3 runs to 14 residues. The germline V gene has CDR1 ENHRY and CDR2 SYGVKD.

This clonotype showed up just a few times. V is TRBV2 and J is TRBJ2-3, with TRBD1 matching 8 bases. V shed 6 bases, J shed 4 bases, and the junction held 3 bases outside the gene matches. The CDR3 covers 13 residues. The germline V gene encodes CDR1 SNHLY and CDR2 FYNNEI. CDR3 nucleotides: TGTGCCAGCAGGGACAGGGCATCAGATACGCAGTATTTT. Protein product: CASRDRASDTQYF.

In its sample, this clonotype was seen a few times. V is TRBV18 and J is TRBJ2-5; a weak D match, TRBD2 (5 bases). Germline V CDR1 and CDR2: KGHSH, LQKENI. The V and J ends lost 8 bases and 2 bases respectively, with 12 bases between them. The CDR3 loop spans 13 amino acids. Here the CDR3 reads CASSPPGQETQYF. The CDR3 coding sequence is TGTGCCAGCAGCCCGCCGGGGCAAGAGACCCAGTACTTC.

This clonotype was observed a handful of times. This chain links TRBV3-1 with TRBJ1-2; 11 bases agree with TRBD1. Germline V gene data show CDR1 as LGHDT and CDR2 as YNNKEL (reference sequence). The CDR3 loop spans 17 amino acids. V lost 4 bases, J lost 6 bases, and 13 bases stayed unmatched. The CDR3 reads CASSPLPGTGGFHGYTF. CDR3 nucleotides: TGTGCCAGCAGCCCCCTCCCCGGGACAGGGGGTTTCCATGGCTACACCTTC.

The chain links TRBV5-1 to TRBJ2-5, with 12 bases fitting TRBD2. The CDR3 length is 16 residues. Germline-derived CDR1 and CDR2 are SGHRS and YFSETQ. V dropped 0 bases and J dropped 5; count of bases not matched to a gene: 5. The CDR3 coding sequence is TGCGCCAGCAGCTTGGCCGGGACTAGCGGGCTTGAGACCCAGTACTTC. The encoded protein is CASSLAGTSGLETQYF.

This clonotype was seen a handful of times. The rearrangement joins TRBV5-1 to TRBJ2-1; the match to TRBD2 covers 14 bases. V lost 4 bases and J lost 2; bases outside the gene matches: 8. The CDR3 is 18 residues long. Germline CDR1 and CDR2: SGHRS and YFSETQ. The CDR3 nucleotides read TGCGCCAGCAGCACGGGACTAGCGGGAGAGTCGACCTACAATGAGCAGTTCTTC. Translating it yields CASSTGLAGESTYNEQFF.

The chain carries TRBV7-8 and TRBJ2-7; 8 nucleotides line up with TRBD2. The CDR3 sequence is 13 residues long. V dropped 8 bases and J dropped 0; count of bases not matched to a gene: 3. Germline V gives CDR1 SGHVS, CDR2 FQNEAQ. The DNA for the CDR3 is TGTGCCAGCGTCGGGACTAGCTCCTACGAGCAGTACTTC. It is translated as CASVGTSSYEQYF.

This chain uses TRBV10-1 with TRBJ2-1; unclear D gene. The V end was cut by 6 bases, the J end by 9 bases, with 12 bases between. The CDR3 loop spans 12 amino acids. Germline CDR1 reads WNHNN; CDR2 reads SYGVQD (reference sequence). In DNA, the CDR3 is TGCGCCAGCAGCTCACAAGGCCGTGAGCAGTTCTTC. Amino acid sequence: CASSSQGREQFF.

The V gene is TRBV5-1, the J gene TRBJ2-1, with TRBD1 identical over 7 bases. CDR3 length: 14 residues. Losses at the gene ends were 6 bases for V and 0 bases for J; bases not matched to a gene: 3. Per the germline V gene, CDR1 is SGHRS and CDR2 is YFSETQ. CDR3: CASNRDSSYNEQFF. CDR3 DNA: TGCGCCAGCAACCGGGACAGCTCCTACAATGAGCAGTTCTTC.

The chain has TRBV4-1 and TRBJ2-1, with TRBD2 identical over 7 bases. Germline loops: CDR1 MGHRA, CDR2 YSYEKL. The V segment lost 2 bases and the J segment 1 base; nucleotides outside the gene matches: 5. The length of the CDR3 is 16 residues. This CDR3 is CASSQYTSASYNEQFF. DNA of the CDR3: TGCGCCAGCAGCCAATATACTAGCGCGTCCTACAATGAGCAGTTCTTC.

This sequence joins TRBV10-3 and TRBJ2-3; no firm D call. This CDR3 has 18 amino acids. The germline V and J ends were trimmed by 0 bases and 2 bases, with 18 bases remaining between them. Germline V gene lookup returns CDR1 ENHRY and CDR2 SYGVKD. The CDR3 spells CAISESLFGDQHTDTQYF. The CDR3 nucleotides are TGTGCCATCAGTGAGTCGTTGTTTGGTGATCAGCACACAGATACGCAGTATTTT.

There are a few counts of this clonotype. V is TRBV6-5 and J is TRBJ1-4, with D uncertain. Germline V gene lookup returns CDR1 MNHEY and CDR2 SVGAGI. The CDR3 extends over 14 amino acids. The V and J ends lost 0 bases and 5 bases respectively, with 7 bases between them. For the CDR3, the DNA is TGTGCCAGCAGTTACTCCCGGGGAAATGAAAAACTGTTTTTT. It codes for CASSYSRGNEKLFF.

V is TRBV5-1 and J is TRBJ1-3; 7 nucleotides line up with TRBD1. V lost 0 bases, J lost 0 bases, and 3 bases stayed unmatched. Germline assignment: CDR1 SGHRS and CDR2 YFSETQ. This CDR3 spans 16 amino acids. The CDR3 spells CASSLGTGGSGNTIYF. CDR3 nucleotide sequence: TGCGCCAGCAGCTTGGGGACAGGCGGCTCTGGAAACACCATATATTTT.

The chain joins TRBV5-1 to TRBJ2-3; weak D call: TRBD2 (5 bases). Germline CDR1 is SGHRS and CDR2 is YFSETQ. The germline V and J ends were trimmed by 0 bases and 2 bases, with 10 bases remaining between them. The CDR3 is 15 amino acids. CDR3 bases: TGCGCCAGCAGCTTGGAAAGCGGAGACACAGATACGCAGTATTTT. Amino acids: CASSLESGDTDTQYF.

The chain carries TRBV21-1 and TRBJ2-7; TRBD2, the D gene given by the table, was not confirmed from the DNA. TRBV21-1 is a recognized pseudogene. CDR3 length equals 16 residues. CDR3 nucleotide sequence: TGTGCCAGCAGCGAAGGACTAGCGGGGGCACAGGACGAGCAGTACTTC. Translating gives CASSEGLAGAQDEQYF.

With regard to this clonotype: Sequence at one end of the junction differs from germline and may be a read error. This chain joins TRBV7-6 and TRBJ2-5; D possibly uses TRBD1 or TRBD2 (5 bases each). Germline lookup yields CDR1 SGHVS and CDR2 FNYEAQ. CDR3 length equals 11 residues. The CDR3 is CASRRGEIQYF. The CDR3 coding sequence is TGTGCCAGTCGTCGGGGCGAGATCCAGTACTTC.

The chain couples TRBV29-1 to TRBJ1-2; D is uncertain. The V gene's germline CDR1 is SQVTM and CDR2 ANQGSEA. V lost 4 bases and J lost 8, with 14 bases in between. The CDR3 extends over 12 amino acids. CDR3 sequence: CSVVREIDGYTF. The CDR3 DNA follows: TGCAGCGTTGTCAGAGAAATAGACGGCTACACCTTC. The whole variable domain, filled in from reference TRBV29-1 and TRBJ1-2, reads SAVISQKPSRDICQRGTSLTIQCQVDSQVTMMFWYRQQPGQSLTLIATANQGSEATYESGFVIDKFPISRPNLTFSTLTVSNMSPEDSSIYLCSVVREIDGYTFGSGTRLTVV.

This chain links TRBV12-3 or TRBV12-4 with TRBJ2-5; 10 bases align to TRBD2. The CDR3 spans 19 residues. Unmatched junction bases numbered 16, after V lost 1 base and J lost 5 bases. The CDR3 is CASSLVAWASGSSQETQYF. The CDR3 bases are TGTGCCAGCAGTTTAGTGGCCTGGGCTAGCGGGAGCAGTCAGGAGACCCAGTACTTC.

In its sample, this clonotype was seen a few times. The V gene is TRBV11-2, the J gene TRBJ2-1; 9 bases align to TRBD1. Germline CDR1 reads SGHAT; CDR2 reads FQNNGV. J lost 5 bases, V lost 5 bases, and 1 base had no gene match. CDR3 length: 13 amino acids. Here the CDR3 DNA reads TGTGCCAGCAGCCGGGACAGGGACAATGAGCAGTTCTTC. It yields the protein CASSRDRDNEQFF.